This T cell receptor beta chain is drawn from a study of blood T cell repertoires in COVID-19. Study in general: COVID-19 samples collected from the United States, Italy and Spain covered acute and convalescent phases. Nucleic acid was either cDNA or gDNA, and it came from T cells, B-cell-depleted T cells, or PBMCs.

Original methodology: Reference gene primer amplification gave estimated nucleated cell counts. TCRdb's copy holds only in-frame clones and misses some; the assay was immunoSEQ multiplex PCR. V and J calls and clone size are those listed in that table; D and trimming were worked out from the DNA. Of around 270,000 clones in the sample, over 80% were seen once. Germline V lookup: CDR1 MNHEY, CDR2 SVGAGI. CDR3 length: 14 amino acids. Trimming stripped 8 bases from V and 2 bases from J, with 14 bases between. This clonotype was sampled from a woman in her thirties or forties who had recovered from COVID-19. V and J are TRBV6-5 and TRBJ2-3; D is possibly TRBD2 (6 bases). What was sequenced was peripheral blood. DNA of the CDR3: TGTGCCAGCCGGGACTCCCCGGACACAGATACGCAGTATTTT. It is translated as CASRDSPDTDTQYF.